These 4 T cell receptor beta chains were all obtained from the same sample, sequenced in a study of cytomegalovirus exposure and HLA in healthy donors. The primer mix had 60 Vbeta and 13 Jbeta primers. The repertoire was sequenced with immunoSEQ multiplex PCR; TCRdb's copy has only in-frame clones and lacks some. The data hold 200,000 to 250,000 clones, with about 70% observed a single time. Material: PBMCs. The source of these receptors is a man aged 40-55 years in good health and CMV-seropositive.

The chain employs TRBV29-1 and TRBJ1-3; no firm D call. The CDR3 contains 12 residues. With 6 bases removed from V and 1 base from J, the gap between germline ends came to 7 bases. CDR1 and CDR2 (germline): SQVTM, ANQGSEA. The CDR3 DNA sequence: TGCAGCGTAGAGGGATCTGGAAACACCATATATTTT. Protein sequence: CSVEGSGNTIYF.

CDR3 residues: CASSYPGRGRNEQFF. The CDR3 DNA reads TGTGCCAGCAGTTACCCGGGGAGGGGCCGCAATGAGCAGTTCTTC. This chain joins TRBV6-5 and TRBJ2-1; 7 bases align to TRBD2. CDR1 MNHEY and CDR2 SVGAGI come from the germline V gene. There are 15 residues in the CDR3. V gave up 2 bases and J gave up 6 bases; unmatched junction bases: 7.

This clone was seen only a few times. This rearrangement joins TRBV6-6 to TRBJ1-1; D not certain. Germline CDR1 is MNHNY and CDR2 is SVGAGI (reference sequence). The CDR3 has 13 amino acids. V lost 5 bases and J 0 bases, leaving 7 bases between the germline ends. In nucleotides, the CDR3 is TGTGCCAGCAGTCCTCTATTGAACACTGAAGCTTTCTTT. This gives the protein CASSPLLNTEAFF.

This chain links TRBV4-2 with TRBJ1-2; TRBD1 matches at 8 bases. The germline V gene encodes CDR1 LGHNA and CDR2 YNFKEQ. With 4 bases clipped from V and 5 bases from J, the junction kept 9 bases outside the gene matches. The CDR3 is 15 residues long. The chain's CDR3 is CASSLGQGQSYGYTF. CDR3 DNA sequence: TGTGCCAGCAGCCTAGGACAGGGTCAATCTTATGGCTACACCTTC.